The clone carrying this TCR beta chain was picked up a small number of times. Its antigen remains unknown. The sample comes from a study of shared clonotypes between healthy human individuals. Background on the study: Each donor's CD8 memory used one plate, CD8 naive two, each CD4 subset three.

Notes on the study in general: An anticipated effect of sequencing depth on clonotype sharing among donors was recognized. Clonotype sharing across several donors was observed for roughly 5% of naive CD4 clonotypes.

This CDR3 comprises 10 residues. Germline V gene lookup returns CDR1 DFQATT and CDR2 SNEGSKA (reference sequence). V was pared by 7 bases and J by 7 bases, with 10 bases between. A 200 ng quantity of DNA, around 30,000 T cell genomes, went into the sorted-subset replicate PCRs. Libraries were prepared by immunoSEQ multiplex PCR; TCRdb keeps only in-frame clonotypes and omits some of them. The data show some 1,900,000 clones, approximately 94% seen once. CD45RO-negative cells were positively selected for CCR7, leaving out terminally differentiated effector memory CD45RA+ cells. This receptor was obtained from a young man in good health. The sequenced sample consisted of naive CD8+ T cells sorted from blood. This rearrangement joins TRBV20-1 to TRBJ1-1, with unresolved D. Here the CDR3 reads CSGISSEAFF. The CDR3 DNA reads TGCAGTGGGATTAGTAGTGAAGCTTTCTTT.